This TCR beta chain is drawn from a study of blood T cell repertoires in COVID-19. Study-wide context: Spain, Italy and the United States supplied samples that represented acute and convalescent COVID-19. Sources were T cells, B-cell-depleted T cells, or PBMCs; the material itself was cDNA or gDNA.

Original handling: Reference gene primer amplification gave estimated nucleated cell counts. The table came from immunoSEQ multiplex PCR; TCRdb's copy has only in-frame clones and leaves some out. From that table come the V and J calls and clone size; the DNA was used to work out D and trimming. Among about 48,000 clones listed, about nine tenths were seen once. The junction had 1 base not matched to a gene; V was cut back by 3 bases and J by 4 bases. Looked up from germline, CDR1 is PRHDT and CDR2 is FYEKMQ (reference sequence). This CDR3 has 14 amino acids. V gene TRBV13 combines with J gene TRBJ2-7, with TRBD2 matching 12 bases. Sequenced material: peripheral blood. This clonotype was sampled from a man between 70 and 80 years old with acute or convalescent COVID-19. DNA for the CDR3: TGTGCCAGCAGCTTGACTAGCGGGGGTTACGAGCAGTACTTC. Its protein product is CASSLTSGGYEQYF.